Presented here are 28 T cell receptor beta chains from one specimen sequenced in a study of shared clonotypes between healthy human individuals (dated by TCRdb to about 2020). Receptor libraries were prepared by the immunoSEQ multiplex PCR assay. TCRdb holds this immuneACCESS table with in-frame rearrangements only. Some clones are missing; in checked studies, unresolved V genes explain under half, and the rest has no known cause. In this sample the table shows roughly 1,100,000 clones, about three quarters of which occur a single time. Around 1.5% of the sample is held by the ten biggest clonotypes. The sample was memory CD4+ T cells sorted from blood. Per the publication, the cell subset or site label means: CD45RA-negative fraction. The origin of the receptors is a man aged 18 to 30 in good health.

The genes are TRBV7-9 and TRBJ1-1; 11 bases are shared with TRBD1. V lost 5 bases to trimming and J lost 7 bases; unmatched junction nucleotides: 3. The germline V gene has CDR1 SEHNR and CDR2 FQNEAQ (reference sequence). This CDR3 comprises 13 residues. The CDR3 DNA is TGTGCCAGCAGCCAGGGACAGGGGGTTGAAGCTTTCTTT. Its protein product is CASSQGQGVEAFF.

This clone appeared a few times. V gene TRBV5-1 combines with J gene TRBJ2-5, with 7 bases fitting TRBD1. Germline-derived CDR1 and CDR2 are SGHRS and YFSETQ. The CDR3 runs to 14 residues. Trimming removed 4 bases from V and 5 bases from J; junction bases left unmatched: 8. DNA of the CDR3: TGCGCCAGCAGCATTGACAGGGCTGGGGAGACCCAGTACTTC. This translates into CASSIDRAGETQYF.

The chain employs TRBV5-6 and TRBJ2-2; 7 bases line up with TRBD2. V dropped 2 bases and J dropped 1; count of bases not matched to a gene: 2. Germline loops: CDR1 SGHDT, CDR2 YYEEEE. The CDR3 runs to 15 residues. This chain's CDR3 is CASSFSGLNTGELFF. The CDR3 bases are TGTGCCAGCAGCTTTAGCGGGTTGAACACCGGGGAGCTGTTTTTT.

The chain uses TRBV6-7 and TRBJ2-1; TRBD2 is a possible D gene (7 bases). TRBV6-7 is an ORF, with its function uncertain. The CDR3 has 16 residues. The V end was cut by 4 bases, the J end by 2 bases, with 15 bases between. CDR3 amino acids: CASSFSEGGAYNEQFF. DNA of the CDR3: TGTGCCAGCAGTTTCTCAGAGGGGGGGGCCTACAATGAGCAGTTCTTC.

The chain employs TRBV6-1 and TRBJ2-3, with 7 bases that match TRBD1. This CDR3 has 14 residues. In germline, CDR1 is MNHNS, CDR2 SASEGT. With 4 bases clipped from V and 2 bases from J, the junction kept 3 bases outside the gene matches. The CDR3 spells CASSATGDTDTQYF. CDR3 sequence (DNA): TGTGCCAGCAGTGCTACAGGGGACACAGATACGCAGTATTTT.

This rearrangement joins TRBV7-9 to TRBJ2-7, with 7 bases matching TRBD1. With V trimmed by 5 bases and J by 12 bases, 13 bases remained unmatched. The CDR3 length is 13 residues. CDR1 is SEHNR, CDR2 FQNEAQ, per germline (reference sequence). This CDR3 reads CASSLGQTGATYF. CDR3 DNA sequence: TGTGCCAGCAGCCTGGGCCAAACAGGGGCCACGTACTTC. Based on the CDR3 plus reference TRBV7-9 and TRBJ2-7, the full variable domain is DTGVSQNPRHKITKRGQNVTFRCDPISEHNRLYWYRQTLGQGPEFLTYFQNEAQLEKSRLLSDRFSAERPKGSFSTLEIQRTEQGDSAMYLCASSLGQTGATYFGPGTRLTVT.

This chain uses TRBV5-5 with TRBJ2-7; D gene ambiguous. Germline lookup yields CDR1 SGHKS and CDR2 YYEKEE (reference sequence). The CDR3 length is 15 residues. V gave up 2 bases and J gave up 1 base, with 13 bases separating them. In nucleotides, the CDR3 is TGTGCCAGCAGCTTCCGGTTAGGCACTTCCTACGAGCAGTACTTC. It translates to CASSFRLGTSYEQYF.

Turning to this clone: Other DNA sequences from this sample encode an identical CDR3 as well. This rearrangement joins TRBV29-1 to TRBJ1-1, with D tentatively TRBD1 (5 bases). The CDR3 length is 12 residues. Germline V gene data show CDR1 as SQVTM and CDR2 as ANQGSEA. Trimming pared 3 bases from V and 1 base from J, leaving 6 bases between. CDR3 loop: CSVEGRNTEAFF. The CDR3 DNA reads TGCAGCGTTGAGGGACGGAACACTGAAGCTTTCTTT.

In this sample, this clone turned up many times. V is TRBV5-4 and J is TRBJ1-6, with no clear D. The CDR3 extends over 17 amino acids. Germline CDR1 reads SGHNT; CDR2 reads YYREEE (reference sequence). V gave up 2 bases and J gave up 3 bases, with 15 bases separating them. CDR3 DNA: TGTGCCAGCAGCTTAGGGCTCCGAGAGGACTATAATTCACCCCTCCACTTT. Its protein product is CASSLGLREDYNSPLHF.

The gene calls are TRBV5-1 and TRBJ2-3; the D gene is possibly TRBD2 (5 bases). The CDR3 runs to 14 residues. The germline CDR1 and CDR2 sequences are SGHRS and YFSETQ. With 4 bases removed from V and 9 bases from J, the gap between germline ends came to 18 bases. The chain's CDR3 is CASSEGSGLYTQYF. CDR3 in DNA: TGCGCCAGCAGCGAGGGTTCGGGGTTATACACGCAGTATTTT.

V and J are TRBV30 and TRBJ2-1; D tentatively reads TRBD1 or TRBD2 (5 bases each). The germline V gene has CDR1 GTSNPN and CDR2 SVGIG (reference sequence). V lost 5 bases to trimming and J lost 4 bases, with 9 bases between them. This CDR3 is built from 12 residues. The CDR3 loop is CAWGTDYNEQFF. The CDR3 region has the DNA TGTGCCTGGGGGACGGATTACAATGAGCAGTTCTTC.

The chain uses TRBV28 and TRBJ1-4; D may be TRBD1 (5 bases). Trimming stripped 3 bases from V and 8 bases from J, with 10 bases between. Germline V CDR1 and CDR2: MDHEN, SYDVKM. The CDR3 has 13 amino acids. The CDR3 DNA reads as TGTGCCAGCAGTTTGATCGGGGACGAAAAACTGTTTTTT. This sequence encodes CASSLIGDEKLFF.

The chain combines TRBV13 with TRBJ1-3; 8 nucleotides agree with TRBD1. The V gene's germline CDR1 is PRHDT and CDR2 FYEKMQ (reference sequence). This CDR3 comprises 15 residues. V was pared by 5 bases and J by 4 bases, with 7 bases of the junction left unmatched. This CDR3 reads CASSVGPGGGNTIYF. In DNA form, the CDR3 reads TGTGCCAGCAGCGTTGGCCCAGGGGGCGGAAACACCATATATTTT.

In the case of this clone: A read error is possible here, since a much larger clone lies one base away. The rearrangement links TRBV28 to TRBJ1-5; no firm D call. V dropped 1 base and J dropped 5 bases, with 21 bases sitting between them. Per germline, CDR1 MDHEN and CDR2 SYDVKM. The CDR3 has 18 amino acids. The CDR3 DNA sequence: TGTGCCAGCAGTTTATCGGGGAGGCTAGGTTCATTCGATCAGCCCCAGCATTTT. The encoded protein is CASSLSGRLGSFDQPQHF.

The chain couples TRBV27 to TRBJ1-2; a possible D gene is TRBD1 (5 bases). The V and J ends lost 6 bases and 6 bases respectively, with 17 bases between them. This CDR3 contains 14 residues. Germline loops: CDR1 MNHEY, CDR2 SMNVEV (reference sequence). CDR3 nucleotides: TGTGCCAGCAGGCCCTACGGGGGGAGGGATGGCTACACCTTC. It codes for CASRPYGGRDGYTF.

The chain is built from TRBV27 and TRBJ2-3, with D unresolved. The CDR3 length is 14 residues. Germline CDR1 is MNHEY and CDR2 is SMNVEV (reference sequence). Trimming shortened V by 6 bases and J by 2 bases, and 12 bases separated the two germline ends. The CDR3 reads CASRDMYSTDTQYF. Written as DNA, the CDR3 is TGTGCCAGCAGAGACATGTACTCCACAGATACGCAGTATTTT.

The gene calls are TRBV5-1 and TRBJ2-6; possibly TRBD1 or TRBD2 for D (6 bases each). Germline values: CDR1 SGHRS, CDR2 YFSETQ. CDR3 size: 14 residues. Trimming took off 6 bases at V and 4 bases at J, with 11 bases between the two ends. The CDR3 loop is CASNGGPGANVLTF. CDR3 in DNA: TGCGCCAGCAATGGGGGGCCGGGGGCCAACGTCCTGACTTTC.

Notes on this clone: The identical CDR3 is also encoded by other nucleotide sequences in the sample. The V gene is TRBV6-1, the J gene TRBJ1-1; D might be TRBD1 (6 bases). V dropped 3 bases and J dropped 0 bases, with 11 bases sitting between them. Germline V CDR1 and CDR2: MNHNS, SASEGT. The CDR3 loop spans 15 amino acids. CDR3: CASSDRGGMNTEAFF. The CDR3 DNA is TGTGCCAGCAGTGACAGGGGTGGCATGAACACTGAAGCTTTCTTT.

The chain employs TRBV30 and TRBJ1-2; no clear D gene. The germline gives CDR1 GTSNPN, CDR2 SVGIG (reference sequence). The CDR3 extends over 13 amino acids. V lost 1 base and J lost 8, with 14 bases in between. The CDR3 protein is CAWSESPAYGYTF. The CDR3 nucleotides read TGTGCCTGGAGTGAGAGCCCAGCTTACGGCTACACCTTC.

A word on this clone: This specimen includes other DNA sequences encoding the same CDR3. The chain carries TRBV5-1 and TRBJ2-2; a possible D gene is TRBD1 (5 bases). Trimming took 0 bases from V and 6 from J, leaving 12 bases between them. Germline loops: CDR1 SGHRS, CDR2 YFSETQ. The CDR3 has 15 residues. The CDR3 sequence: CASSLVQGSPGELFF. The CDR3, as DNA: TGCGCCAGCAGCTTGGTCCAGGGATCCCCCGGGGAGCTGTTTTTT.

Of note for this clone: A much more abundant neighbour one base away suggests this may be a read error. The chain employs TRBV27 and TRBJ1-6, with D unclear. Germline V gene data show CDR1 as MNHEY and CDR2 as SMNVEV (reference sequence). The ends were cut back, 2 bases at V and 0 bases at J, with 5 bases in the middle. This CDR3 spans 15 amino acids. The CDR3 DNA follows: TGTGCCAGCAGTTTAAGTAGCTCCTATAATTCACCCCTCCACTTT. Translation gives CASSLSSSYNSPLHF.

This clone was seen a few times. This chain joins TRBV5-5 and TRBJ1-3; TRBD1 matches at 7 bases. Trimming cost V 5 bases and J 4 bases; bases outside gene matches: 6. CDR1 is SGHKS, CDR2 YYEKEE, per germline (reference sequence). The CDR3 length is 14 residues. Here the CDR3 reads CASRPGTAGNTIYF. The CDR3 DNA reads TGTGCCAGCAGACCCGGGACAGCAGGAAACACCATATATTTT. The whole variable domain, remainder taken from reference TRBV5-5 and TRBJ1-3, is DAGVTQSPTHLIKTRGQQVTLRCSPISGHKSVSWYQQVLGQGPQFIFQYYEKEERGRGNFPDRFSARQFPNYSSELNVNALLLGDSALYLCASRPGTAGNTIYFGEGSWLTVV.

This chain joins TRBV6-5 and TRBJ2-3; TRBD2 matches at 13 bases. CDR3 length: 16 residues. V trimming: 4 bases; J trimming: 7 bases; junction bases outside the gene matches: 8. CDR1 is MNHEY and CDR2 is SVGAGI in the germline V gene. The CDR3 protein is CASSSGGTSGVNTQYF. CDR3 nucleotide sequence: TGTGCCAGCAGTTCGGGGGGGACTAGCGGGGTCAATACGCAGTATTTT.

The chain couples TRBV7-2 to TRBJ2-3; D uncertain. There are 13 residues in the CDR3. Germline assignment: CDR1 SGHTA and CDR2 FQGNSA. Trimming cost V 5 bases and J 4 bases, with 10 bases left between them. CDR3 sequence (DNA): TGTGCCAGCAGCCAACAGCACCCAGATACGCAGTATTTT. This encodes CASSQQHPDTQYF. Supplemented by reference TRBV7-2 and TRBJ2-3, the full variable domain reads GAGVSQSPSNKVTEKGKDVELRCDPISGHTALYWYRQSLGQGLEFLIYFQGNSAPDKSGLPSDRFSAERTGGSVSTLTIQRTQQEDSAVYLCASSQQHPDTQYFGPGTRLTVL.

This clone was seen just once. The chain couples TRBV9 to TRBJ2-3; 8 bases match TRBD1. The V and J ends lost 0 bases and 5 bases, in that order; junction bases with no gene match: 5. The germline V gene encodes CDR1 SGDLS and CDR2 YYNGEE. This CDR3 comprises 15 residues. Here the CDR3 DNA reads TGTGCCAGCAGCGTAGGGCAGGGGGCCGTAGATACGCAGTATTTT. Translating gives CASSVGQGAVDTQYF.

V and J are TRBV5-4 and TRBJ2-1, with D perhaps TRBD1 (6 bases). The CDR3 is 15 residues long. Between the trimmed V and J ends, which lost 4 bases and 2 bases, there was a span of 13 bases. The germline gives CDR1 SGHNT, CDR2 YYREEE (reference sequence). The CDR3 spells CASSRPGETYNEQFF. Written as DNA, the CDR3 is TGTGCCAGCAGCCGACCAGGGGAAACCTACAATGAGCAGTTCTTC.

The chain uses TRBV7-9 and TRBJ2-5; D might be TRBD1 or TRBD2, each matching 5 bases. The end of the DNA aligns better with TRBJ2-7, so the J call may be wrong. The CDR3 loop spans 13 amino acids. The V gene's germline CDR1 is SEHNR and CDR2 FQNEAQ (reference sequence). The CDR3 coding sequence is TGTGCCAGCAGCTTAGTGGGACCCTACGAGCAGTACTTC. Its protein is CASSLVGPYEQYF.

The V gene is TRBV25-1, the J gene TRBJ2-1, with 8 nucleotides matching TRBD1. V lost 7 bases to trimming and J lost 7 bases; unmatched junction nucleotides: 15. This CDR3 spans 16 amino acids. In germline, CDR1 is MGHDK, CDR2 SYGVNS. CDR3 bases: TGTGCCAGCACCACTTTAGAAACAGGGGGAAGGAATGAGCAGTTCTTC. Translated, it gives CASTTLETGGRNEQFF.